This TCR beta chain emerged from a study of shared clonotypes between healthy human individuals. Study-level information: With ages of 18 to 49, the donors were two women and three men.

Naive CD8 populations comprised CD45RO-negative cells positively selected for CCR7, excluding terminally differentiated effector memory CD45RA+ cells. Data came from immunoSEQ multiplex PCR; TCRdb stores just in-frame clones and leaves some out. Counted here are 630,000 or so clones, 98% occurring once; the ten biggest clones make up 0.3%. Germline CDR1 reads LGHNT; CDR2 reads FRNRAP. This CDR3 spans 18 amino acids. Trimming shortened V by 1 base and J by 1 base, and 19 bases separated the two germline ends. V gene TRBV12-5 combines with J gene TRBJ1-1, with D possibly matching TRBD1 (6 bases). The sequenced sample consisted of naive CD8+ T cells sorted from blood. The clonotype was recovered from a young man in good health. The CDR3 is CASGLALQDRISNTEAFF. CDR3 DNA: TGTGCTAGTGGTTTGGCCCTCCAAGACAGGATCTCGAACACTGAAGCTTTCTTT.